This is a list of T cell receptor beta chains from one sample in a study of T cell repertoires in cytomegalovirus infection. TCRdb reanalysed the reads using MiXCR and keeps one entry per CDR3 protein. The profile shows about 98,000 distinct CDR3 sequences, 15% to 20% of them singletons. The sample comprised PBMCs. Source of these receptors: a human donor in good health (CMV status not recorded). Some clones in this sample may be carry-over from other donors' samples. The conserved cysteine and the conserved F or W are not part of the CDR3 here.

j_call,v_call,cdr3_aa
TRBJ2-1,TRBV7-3,ASSLRGGAAEQF
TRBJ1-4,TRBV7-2,ASSLVWGGGEKLF
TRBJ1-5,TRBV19,ASSIKGARYNQPQH
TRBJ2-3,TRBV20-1,SAAHRRGDTQY
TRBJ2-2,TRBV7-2,ASSPSGELF
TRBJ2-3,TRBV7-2,ASSFQSAAQSDTQY
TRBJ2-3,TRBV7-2,ASSLGGGGAADTQY
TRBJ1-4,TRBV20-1,SASIATNEKLF
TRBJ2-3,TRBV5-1,ASGGTGGADTQY
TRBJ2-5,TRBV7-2,ASTTGTSERETQY
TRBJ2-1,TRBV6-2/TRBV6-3,ASKPSSGDNEQF
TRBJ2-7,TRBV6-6,ASSYATSEQY
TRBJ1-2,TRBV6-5,ASKRRGGADYGYT
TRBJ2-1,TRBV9,ASSVRGTNEQF
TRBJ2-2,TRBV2,ASGGTGMNTGELF
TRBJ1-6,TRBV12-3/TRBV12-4,ASSLGRNSPLH
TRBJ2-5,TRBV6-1,ASSRSGGAQTQY
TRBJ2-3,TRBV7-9,ASSATLDRDTQY
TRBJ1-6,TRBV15,ATSRAVYSNSPLH
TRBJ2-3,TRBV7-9,ASSPYVGGTDTQY
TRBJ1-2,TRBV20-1,SGVENPNYGYT
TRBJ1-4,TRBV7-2,ASSFPVTGGVSTNEKLF
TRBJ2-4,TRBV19,ASSARTGIENIQY
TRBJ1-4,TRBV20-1,SATSGGEGTNEKLF